The rows below give T cell receptor beta chains drawn from one sample of a study of T cell responses to AZD1222 COVID-19 vaccine. Clones were sequenced by immunoSEQ multiplex PCR, and TCRdb holds only the in-frame ones, with some missing. The table has about 64,000 clones, about 93% seen once. This specimen consisted of peripheral blood, obtained 28 days after the second dose of the MenACWY control vaccine. The receptors were sampled from an adult who received the MenACWY meningococcal vaccine as a control. CDR3s include the opening cysteine and the closing phenylalanine or tryptophan. A D gene is named only where the DNA matches it firmly. Rows may omit the clone size; those that give it use once, few, many or a size class.

TRBV6-6	-	TRBJ1-1	-	TGTGCCAGCTGGGGGCCAGGGGAAGAGAACACTGAAGCTTTCTTT	CASWGPGEENTEAFF
TRBV5-6	-	TRBJ2-5	-	TGTGCCAGCAGCAAGGGAGCTCAAGAGACCCAGTACTTC	CASSKGAQETQYF
TRBV10-3	-	TRBJ2-1	-	TGTGCCCTCGGAGGGACCCCGGCGGGGGAGCAGTTCTTC	CALGGTPAGEQFF
TRBV5-1	-	TRBJ2-1	-	TGCGCCAGCCGTGCGGGGTACAATGAGCAGTTCTTC	CASRAGYNEQFF
TRBV7-6	-	TRBJ2-7	-	TGTGCCAGCAGCTTTTCCGGCACAGGGAATTCCTACGAGCAGTACTTC	CASSFSGTGNSYEQYF
TRBV5-1	few	TRBJ2-7	-	TGCGCCAGCAGCTTGGGGGAATTCTCCTACGAGCAGTACTTC	CASSLGEFSYEQYF
TRBV2	medium-sized	TRBJ2-1	-	TGTGCCAGCCAGACAGATTACTCCTACAATGAGCAGTTCTTC	CASQTDYSYNEQFF
TRBV5-1	-	TRBJ1-4	TRBD1	TGCGCCAGCGGGCCACAGGGGGTTACTAATGAAAAACTGTTTTTT	CASGPQGVTNEKLFF
TRBV29-1	-	TRBJ1-4	-	TGCAGCGTTGGGGGACAAAACAGTGAAAAACTGTTTTTT	CSVGGQNSEKLFF
TRBV27	-	TRBJ2-3	-	TGTGCCAGCAGTTTATATTATGACACAGATACGCAGTATTTT	CASSLYYDTDTQYF
TRBV15	-	TRBJ2-7	TRBD1	TGTGCCACCAGCAGGGGGACAGGGGGTAACGAGCAGTACTTC	CATSRGTGGNEQYF
TRBV5-4	-	TRBJ1-3	-	TGTGCCAGCAGCTTGGTTGGAAACTCTGGAAACACCATATATTTT	CASSLVGNSGNTIYF
TRBV7-3	once	TRBJ2-2	-	TGTGCCAGCAGCTTGGGGACGAACACCGGGGAGCTGTTTTTT	CASSLGTNTGELFF
TRBV5-5	-	TRBJ2-7	-	TGTGCCAGCAGTCCCGAAGAATCCTACGAGCAGTACTTC	CASSPEESYEQYF
TRBV2	-	TRBJ2-1	-	TGTGCCAGCAGTGGAGGAGTCCGTGAGCAGTTCTTC	CASSGGVREQFF
TRBV11-3	-	TRBJ2-3	-	TGTGCCAGCAGCACCGGGACTGGGTTCACAGATACGCAGTATTTT	CASSTGTGFTDTQYF
TRBV27	-	TRBJ2-7	TRBD1	TGTGCCAGCAGTTTCCGGACAGGGAGCTCCTACGAGCAGTACTTC	CASSFRTGSSYEQYF